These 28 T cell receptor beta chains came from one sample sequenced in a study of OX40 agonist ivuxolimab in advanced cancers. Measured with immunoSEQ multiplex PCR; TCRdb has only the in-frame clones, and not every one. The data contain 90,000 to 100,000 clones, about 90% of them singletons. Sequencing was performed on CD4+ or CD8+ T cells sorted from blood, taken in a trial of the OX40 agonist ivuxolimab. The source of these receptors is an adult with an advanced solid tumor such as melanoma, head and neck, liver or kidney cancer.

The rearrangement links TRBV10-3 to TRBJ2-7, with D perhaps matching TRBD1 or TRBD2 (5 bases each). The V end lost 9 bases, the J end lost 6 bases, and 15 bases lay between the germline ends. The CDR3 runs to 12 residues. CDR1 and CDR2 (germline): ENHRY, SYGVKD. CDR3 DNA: TGTGCCATTTTCCAGGGAGTCGGCGAGCAGTACTTC. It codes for CAIFQGVGEQYF.

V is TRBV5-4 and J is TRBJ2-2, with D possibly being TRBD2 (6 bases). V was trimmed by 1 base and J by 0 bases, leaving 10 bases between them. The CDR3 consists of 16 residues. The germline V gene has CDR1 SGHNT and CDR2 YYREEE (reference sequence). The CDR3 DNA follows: TGTGCCAGCAGCTTGCCCGGGGGAACGAACACCGGGGAGCTGTTTTTT. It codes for CASSLPGGTNTGELFF.

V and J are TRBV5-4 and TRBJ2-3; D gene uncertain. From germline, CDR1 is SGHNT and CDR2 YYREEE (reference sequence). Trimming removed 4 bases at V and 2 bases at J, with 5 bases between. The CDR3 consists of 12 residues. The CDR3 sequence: CASSMVTDTQYF. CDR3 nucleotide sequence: TGTGCCAGCAGCATGGTCACAGATACGCAGTATTTT.

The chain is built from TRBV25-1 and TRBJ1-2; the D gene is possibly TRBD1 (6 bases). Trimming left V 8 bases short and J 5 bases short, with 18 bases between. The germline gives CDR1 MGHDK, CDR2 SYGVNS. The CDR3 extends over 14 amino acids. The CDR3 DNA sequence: TGTGCCAGCGGTCCTCACAGGGCTGGGTATGGCTACACCTTC. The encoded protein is CASGPHRAGYGYTF.

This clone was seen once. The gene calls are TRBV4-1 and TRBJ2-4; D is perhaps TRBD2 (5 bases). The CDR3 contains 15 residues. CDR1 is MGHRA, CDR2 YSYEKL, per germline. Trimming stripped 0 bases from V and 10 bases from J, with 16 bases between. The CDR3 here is CASSQDKAGRGIQYF. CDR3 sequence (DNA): TGCGCCAGCAGCCAAGATAAGGCCGGAAGAGGGATTCAGTACTTC.

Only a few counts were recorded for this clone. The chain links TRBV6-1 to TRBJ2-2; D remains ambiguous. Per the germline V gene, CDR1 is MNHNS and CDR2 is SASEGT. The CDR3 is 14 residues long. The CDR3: CATRHPSPTGELFF. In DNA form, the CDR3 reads TGTGCTACCCGTCACCCTTCCCCCACCGGGGAGCTGTTTTTT.

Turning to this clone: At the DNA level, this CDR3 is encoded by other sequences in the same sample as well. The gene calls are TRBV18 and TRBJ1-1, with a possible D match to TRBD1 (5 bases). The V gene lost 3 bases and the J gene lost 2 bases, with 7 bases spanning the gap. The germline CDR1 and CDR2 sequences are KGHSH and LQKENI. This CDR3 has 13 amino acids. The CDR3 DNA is TGTGCCAGCTCACCCCAGGGTAACACTGAAGCTTTCTTT. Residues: CASSPQGNTEAFF.

CDR3 region: CASSVEAGTRFSSIAKNIQYF. The CDR3 DNA is TGTGCCAGCAGCGTAGAGGCAGGGACTAGGTTTTCCTCAATAGCCAAAAACATTCAGTACTTC. The chain combines TRBV9 with TRBJ2-4; 8 bases agree with TRBD2. This CDR3 is built from 21 residues. V dropped 0 bases and J dropped 0; count of bases not matched to a gene: 17. From germline, CDR1 is SGDLS and CDR2 YYNGEE.

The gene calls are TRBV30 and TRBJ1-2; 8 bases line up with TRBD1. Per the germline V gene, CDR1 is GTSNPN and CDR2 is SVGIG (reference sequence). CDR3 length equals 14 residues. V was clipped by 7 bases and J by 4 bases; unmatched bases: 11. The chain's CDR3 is CASQTPTGAYGYTF. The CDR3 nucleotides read TGTGCCTCCCAAACCCCGACAGGGGCCTATGGCTACACCTTC.

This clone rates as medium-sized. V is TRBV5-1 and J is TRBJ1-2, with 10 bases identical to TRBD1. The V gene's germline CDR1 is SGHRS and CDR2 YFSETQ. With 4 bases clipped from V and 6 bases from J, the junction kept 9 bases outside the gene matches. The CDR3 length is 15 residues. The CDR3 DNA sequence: TGCGCCAGCAGCATAGACAGGGGGCTAGGGGATGGCTACACCTTC. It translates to CASSIDRGLGDGYTF. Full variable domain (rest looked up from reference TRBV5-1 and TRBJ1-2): KAGVTQTPRYLIKTRGQQVTLSCSPISGHRSVSWYQQTPGQGLQFLFEYFSETQRNKGNFPGRFSGRQFSNSRSEMNVSTLELGDSALYLCASSIDRGLGDGYTFGSGTRLTVV.

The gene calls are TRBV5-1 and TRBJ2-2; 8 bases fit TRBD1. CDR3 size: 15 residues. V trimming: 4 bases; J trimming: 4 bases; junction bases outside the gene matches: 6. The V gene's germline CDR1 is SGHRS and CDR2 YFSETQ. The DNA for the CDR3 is TGCGCCAGCAGCCAAAGGACAGGGTCCACCGGGGAGCTGTTTTTT. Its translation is CASSQRTGSTGELFF.

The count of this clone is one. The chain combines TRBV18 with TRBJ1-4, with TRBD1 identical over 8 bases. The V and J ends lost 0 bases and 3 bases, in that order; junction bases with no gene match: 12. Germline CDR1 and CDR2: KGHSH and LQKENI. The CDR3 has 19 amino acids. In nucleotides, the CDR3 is TGTGCCAGCTCACCACCGGAGACAGGGGCCCTTAGAGCTAATGAAAAACTGTTTTTT. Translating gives CASSPPETGALRANEKLFF.

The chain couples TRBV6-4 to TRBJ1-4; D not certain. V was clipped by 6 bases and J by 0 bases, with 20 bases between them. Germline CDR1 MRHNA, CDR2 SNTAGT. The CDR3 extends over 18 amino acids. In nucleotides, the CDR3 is TGTGCCAGCAGAGCCAGACCCCGGGAGGCGACAACTAATGAAAAACTGTTTTTT. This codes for CASRARPREATTNEKLFF.

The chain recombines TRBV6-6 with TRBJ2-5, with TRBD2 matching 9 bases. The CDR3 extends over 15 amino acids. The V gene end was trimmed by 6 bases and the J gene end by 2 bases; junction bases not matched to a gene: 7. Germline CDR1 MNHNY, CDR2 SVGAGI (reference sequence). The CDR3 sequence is CASSRGLAGQETQYF. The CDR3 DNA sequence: TGTGCCAGCAGCAGGGGCCTAGCGGGGCAAGAGACCCAGTACTTC.

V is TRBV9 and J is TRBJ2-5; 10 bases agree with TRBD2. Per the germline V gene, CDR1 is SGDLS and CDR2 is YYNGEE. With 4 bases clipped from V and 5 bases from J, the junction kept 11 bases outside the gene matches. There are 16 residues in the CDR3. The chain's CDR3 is CASSQGGSGRFETQYF. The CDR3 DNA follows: TGTGCCAGCAGCCAGGGGGGTAGCGGGAGGTTTGAGACCCAGTACTTC. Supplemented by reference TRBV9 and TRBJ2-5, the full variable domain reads DSGVTQTPKHLITATGQRVTLRCSPRSGDLSVYWYQQSLDQGLQFLIQYYNGEERAKGNILERFSAQQFPDLHSELNLSSLELGDSALYFCASSQGGSGRFETQYFGPGTRLLVL.

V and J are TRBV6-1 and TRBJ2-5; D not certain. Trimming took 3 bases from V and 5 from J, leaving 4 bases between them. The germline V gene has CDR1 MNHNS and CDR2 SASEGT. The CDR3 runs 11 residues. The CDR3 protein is CASSEWETQYF. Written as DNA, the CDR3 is TGTGCCAGCAGTGAGTGGGAGACCCAGTACTTC.

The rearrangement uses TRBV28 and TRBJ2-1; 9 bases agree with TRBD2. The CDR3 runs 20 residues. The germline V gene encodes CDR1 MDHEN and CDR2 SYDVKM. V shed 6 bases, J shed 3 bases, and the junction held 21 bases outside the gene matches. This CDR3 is CASSRPSLAGERISYNEQFF. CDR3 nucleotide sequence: TGTGCCAGCAGCCGCCCTTCCTTAGCGGGAGAAAGAATCAGCTACAATGAGCAGTTCTTC.

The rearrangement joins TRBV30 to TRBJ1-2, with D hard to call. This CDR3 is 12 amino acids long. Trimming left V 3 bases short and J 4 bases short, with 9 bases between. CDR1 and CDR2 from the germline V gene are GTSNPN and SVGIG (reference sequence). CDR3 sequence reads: CAWRPGGYGYTF. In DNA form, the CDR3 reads TGTGCCTGGAGACCTGGAGGCTATGGCTACACCTTC.

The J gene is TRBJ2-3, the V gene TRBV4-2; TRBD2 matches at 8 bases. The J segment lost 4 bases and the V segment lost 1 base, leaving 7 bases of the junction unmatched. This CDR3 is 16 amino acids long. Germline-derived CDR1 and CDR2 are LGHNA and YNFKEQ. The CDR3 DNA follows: TGTGCCAGCAGCCAAGTCGGGGGGGCCGTGGCAGATACGCAGTATTTT. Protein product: CASSQVGGAVADTQYF.

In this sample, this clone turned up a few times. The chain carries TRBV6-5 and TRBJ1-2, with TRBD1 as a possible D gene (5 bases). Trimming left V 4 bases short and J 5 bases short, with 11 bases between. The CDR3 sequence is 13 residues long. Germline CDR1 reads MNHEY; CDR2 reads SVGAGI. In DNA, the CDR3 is TGTGCCAGCAGTTCGTGGGGCGGGTATGGCTACACCTTC. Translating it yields CASSSWGGYGYTF.

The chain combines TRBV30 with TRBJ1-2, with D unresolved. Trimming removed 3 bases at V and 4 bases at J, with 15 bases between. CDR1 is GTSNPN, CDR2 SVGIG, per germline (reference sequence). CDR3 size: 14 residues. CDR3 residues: CAWRSEGLGYGYTF. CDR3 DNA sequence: TGTGCCTGGAGAAGTGAGGGTTTAGGCTATGGCTACACCTTC.

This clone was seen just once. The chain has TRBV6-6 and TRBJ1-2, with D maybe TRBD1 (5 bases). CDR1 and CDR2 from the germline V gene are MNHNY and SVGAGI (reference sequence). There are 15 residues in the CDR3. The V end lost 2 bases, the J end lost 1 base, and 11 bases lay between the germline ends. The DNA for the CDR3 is TGTGCCAGCAGTTACGGGCAAGACAGTAACTATGGCTACACCTTC. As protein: CASSYGQDSNYGYTF.

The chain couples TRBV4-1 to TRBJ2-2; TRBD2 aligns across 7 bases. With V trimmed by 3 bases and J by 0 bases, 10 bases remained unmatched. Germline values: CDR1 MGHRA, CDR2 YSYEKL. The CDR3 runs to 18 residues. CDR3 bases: TGCGCCAGCAGCCACCCTTCGACGGGAGGTTCGAACACCGGGGAGCTGTTTTTT. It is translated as CASSHPSTGGSNTGELFF.

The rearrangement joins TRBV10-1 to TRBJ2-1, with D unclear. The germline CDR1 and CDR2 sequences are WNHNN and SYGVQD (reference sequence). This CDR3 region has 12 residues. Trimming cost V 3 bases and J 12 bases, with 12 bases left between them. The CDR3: CASSDSTRRQFF. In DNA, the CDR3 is TGCGCCAGCAGTGACTCGACTCGACGGCAGTTCTTC.

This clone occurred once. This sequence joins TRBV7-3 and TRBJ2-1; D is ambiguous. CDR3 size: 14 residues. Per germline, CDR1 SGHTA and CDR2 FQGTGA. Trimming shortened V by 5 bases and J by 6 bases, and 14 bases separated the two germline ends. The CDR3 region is CASSLNRVGNEQFF. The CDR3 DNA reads TGTGCCAGCAGCCTAAATAGGGTGGGCAATGAGCAGTTCTTC. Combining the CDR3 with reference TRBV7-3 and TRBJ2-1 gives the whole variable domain GAGVSQTPSNKVTEKGKYVELRCDPISGHTALYWYRQSLGQGPEFLIYFQGTGAADDSGLPNDRFFAVRPEGSVSTLKIQRTERGDSAVYLCASSLNRVGNEQFFGPGTRLTVL.

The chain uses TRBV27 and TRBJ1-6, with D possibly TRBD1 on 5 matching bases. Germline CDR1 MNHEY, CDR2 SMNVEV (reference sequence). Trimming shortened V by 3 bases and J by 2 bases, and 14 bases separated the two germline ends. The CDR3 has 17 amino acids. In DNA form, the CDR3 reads TGTGCCAGCAGTTTCCAACCCGGGGCAGCCTATAATTCACCCCTCCACTTT. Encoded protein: CASSFQPGAAYNSPLHF.

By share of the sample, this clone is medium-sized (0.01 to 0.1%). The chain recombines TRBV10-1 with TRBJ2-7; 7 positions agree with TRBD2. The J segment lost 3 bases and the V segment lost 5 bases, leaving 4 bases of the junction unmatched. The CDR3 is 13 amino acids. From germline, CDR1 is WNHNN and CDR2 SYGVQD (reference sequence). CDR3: CASSRASGYEQYF. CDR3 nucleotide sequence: TGCGCCAGCAGTAGGGCTAGCGGCTACGAGCAGTACTTC.

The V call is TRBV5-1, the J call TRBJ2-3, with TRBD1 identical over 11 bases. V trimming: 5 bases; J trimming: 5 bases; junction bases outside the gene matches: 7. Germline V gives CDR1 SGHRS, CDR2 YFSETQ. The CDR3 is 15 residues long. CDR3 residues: CASRPPGQGEDTQYF. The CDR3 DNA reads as TGCGCCAGCAGGCCGCCGGGACAGGGGGAAGATACGCAGTATTTT. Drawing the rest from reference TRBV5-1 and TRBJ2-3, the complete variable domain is KAGVTQTPRYLIKTRGQQVTLSCSPISGHRSVSWYQQTPGQGLQFLFEYFSETQRNKGNFPGRFSGRQFSNSRSEMNVSTLELGDSALYLCASRPPGQGEDTQYFGPGTRLTVL.